These 23 T cell receptor beta chains were sequenced from one sample in a study of Tregs in tolerant kidney transplant recipients. Clones were read by immunoSEQ multiplex PCR, and TCRdb kept only the in-frame ones, dropping some. This table holds fewer than 100,000 clones, roughly 93% found once. Material: CD4+ T cells from blood, obtained before the transplant. These receptors were obtained from a human donor who received a combined kidney and bone marrow transplant.

The chain is built from TRBV19 and TRBJ2-2; maybe TRBD1 (5 bases). V was clipped by 4 bases and J by 4 bases, with 10 bases between them. This CDR3 region has 14 residues. From germline, CDR1 is LNHDA and CDR2 SQIVND (reference sequence). The CDR3 DNA reads TGTGCCAGTAGTACCGACAGATCCACCGGGGAGCTGTTTTTT. As protein: CASSTDRSTGELFF. The variable domain in full, completed from reference TRBV19 and TRBJ2-2, reads DGGITQSPKYLFRKEGQNVTLSCEQNLNHDAMYWYRQDPGQGLRLIYYSQIVNDFQKGDIAEGYSVSREKKESFPLTVTSAQKNPTAFYLCASSTDRSTGELFFGEGSRLTVL.

The CDR3 nucleotides are TGTGCTAGTGGTTTGGTACTTGGACAGGGCGAAAACGAGCAGTACTTC. It encodes CASGLVLGQGENEQYF. This chain uses TRBV12-5 with TRBJ2-7, with 8 bases fitting TRBD1. The V gene end was trimmed by 0 bases and the J gene end by 5 bases; junction bases not matched to a gene: 9. Germline V gives CDR1 LGHNT, CDR2 FRNRAP. The CDR3 runs 16 residues. The whole variable domain, remainder taken from reference TRBV12-5 and TRBJ2-7, is DARVTQTPRHKVTEMGQEVTMRCQPILGHNTVFWYRQTMMQGLELLAYFRNRAPLDDSGMPKDRFSAEMPDATLATLKIQPSEPRDSAVYFCASGLVLGQGENEQYFGPGTRLTVT.

This chain uses TRBV27 with TRBJ2-7; 7 nucleotides agree with TRBD1. Germline CDR1 and CDR2: MNHEY and SMNVEV (reference sequence). Trimming removed 4 bases from V and 3 bases from J; junction bases left unmatched: 9. The CDR3 loop spans 15 amino acids. CDR3 residues: CASSSLGQASYEQYF. The CDR3 bases are TGTGCCAGCAGTTCCCTAGGACAGGCAAGCTACGAGCAGTACTTC.

This chain joins TRBV18 and TRBJ2-7; TRBD1 aligns across 9 bases. In germline, CDR1 is KGHSH, CDR2 LQKENI. The CDR3 loop spans 14 amino acids. The V segment lost 4 bases and the J segment 3 bases; nucleotides outside the gene matches: 4. This CDR3 is CASSRRTGDYEQYF. The CDR3 DNA reads TGTGCCAGCTCACGTCGGACAGGGGACTACGAGCAGTACTTC.

This chain joins TRBV20-1 and TRBJ2-5; D is uncertain. Germline CDR1 DFQATT, CDR2 SNEGSKA (reference sequence). V was pared by 1 base and J by 4 bases, with 4 bases between. The CDR3 is 11 amino acids. The CDR3 loop reads CSARAGETQYF. Here the CDR3 DNA reads TGCAGTGCTAGAGCCGGAGAGACCCAGTACTTC.

V and J are TRBV30 and TRBJ1-3; 10 bases are shared with TRBD1. Germline loops: CDR1 GTSNPN, CDR2 SVGIG (reference sequence). The CDR3 extends over 14 amino acids. Trimming took 5 bases from V and 0 from J; bases not matched to a gene: 1. CDR3 amino acids: CAWDRGRSGNTIYF. The CDR3 DNA sequence: TGTGCCTGGGACAGGGGGCGCTCTGGAAACACCATATATTTT.

The rearrangement uses TRBV5-6 and TRBJ2-1, with a weak D call TRBD1 (5 bases). The V and J ends lost 4 bases and 2 bases respectively, with 13 bases between them. From germline, CDR1 is SGHDT and CDR2 YYEEEE. This CDR3 spans 15 amino acids. The DNA of the CDR3 is TGTGCCAGCAGCGCCGGAGACAGACCCTACAATGAGCAGTTCTTC. This codes for CASSAGDRPYNEQFF. Together with reference TRBV5-6 and TRBJ2-1, the CDR3 gives the full variable domain: DAGVTQSPTHLIKTRGQQVTLRCSPKSGHDTVSWYQQALGQGPQFIFQYYEEEERQRGNFPDRFSGHQFPNYSSELNVNALLLGDSALYLCASSAGDRPYNEQFFGPGTRLTVL.

The chain links TRBV7-6 to TRBJ2-5; D remains unclear. CDR3 length: 13 amino acids. The germline V and J ends were trimmed by 3 bases and 2 bases, with 7 bases remaining between them. The V gene's germline CDR1 is SGHVS and CDR2 FNYEAQ. DNA for the CDR3: TGTGCCAGCAGCTTGGTACAGCAAGAGACCCAGTACTTC. This codes for CASSLVQQETQYF.

This chain connects TRBV28 to TRBJ1-4, with 7 bases identical to TRBD1. This CDR3 comprises 14 residues. Germline CDR1 MDHEN, CDR2 SYDVKM. The J segment lost 8 bases and the V segment lost 6 bases, leaving 9 bases of the junction unmatched. The CDR3 region is CASSQTGSGEKLFF. CDR3 DNA sequence: TGTGCCAGCAGCCAGACAGGGTCTGGGGAAAAACTGTTTTTT.

This clone was seen a single time. The genes are TRBV19 and TRBJ1-5; D perhaps matches TRBD1 (6 bases). V was pared by 3 bases and J by 4 bases, with 10 bases between. The germline V gene has CDR1 LNHDA and CDR2 SQIVND (reference sequence). The CDR3 extends over 14 amino acids. CDR3 nucleotides: TGTGCCAGTAGTATTAGTACAGGGAATCAGCCCCAGCATTTT. Translation gives CASSISTGNQPQHF.

Regarding this clone: The sample has other DNA sequences that encode this CDR3 too. The DNA of the CDR3 is TGTGCCAGCAGCCTTATAGGGGGGGAAGGCAGTTCACCCCTCCACTTT. Its translation is CASSLIGGEGSSPLHF. This chain connects TRBV13 to TRBJ1-6; weak D call: TRBD1 (6 bases). V lost 5 bases and J 9 bases, leaving 20 bases between the germline ends. The CDR3 extends over 16 amino acids. The germline gives CDR1 PRHDT, CDR2 FYEKMQ (reference sequence).

The chain recombines TRBV7-9 with TRBJ1-4, with 7 bases fitting TRBD1. The trim removed 1 base at V and 6 bases at J, leaving 5 bases unmatched. Germline lookup yields CDR1 SEHNR and CDR2 FQNEAQ (reference sequence). The CDR3 spans 15 residues. The CDR3: CASSLGTGEHEKLFF. CDR3 nucleotide sequence: TGTGCCAGCAGCTTAGGTACAGGGGAACATGAAAAACTGTTTTTT.

V usage is TRBV28 and J usage is TRBJ1-3, with a weak D call TRBD1 (6 bases). Germline-derived CDR1 and CDR2 are MDHEN and SYDVKM. Trimming pared 9 bases from V and 3 bases from J, leaving 9 bases between. The CDR3 consists of 12 residues. DNA of the CDR3: TGTGCCAGTGTACAGGGTGGAAACACCATATATTTT. Protein: CASVQGGNTIYF.

CDR3 protein: CASSVGLQETQYF. CDR3 sequence (DNA): TGTGCCAGCAGCGTAGGACTGCAAGAGACCCAGTACTTC. The V call is TRBV9, the J call TRBJ2-5; D is uncertain. CDR3 length equals 13 residues. Germline assignment: CDR1 SGDLS and CDR2 YYNGEE. Trimming took off 0 bases at V and 2 bases at J, with 5 bases between the two ends.

This chain connects TRBV29-1 to TRBJ2-5, with 9 bases matching TRBD1. CDR3 size: 18 residues. The junction had 19 bases not matched to a gene; V was cut back by 3 bases and J by 5 bases. Germline V gene sequence: CDR1 SQVTM, CDR2 ANQGSEA. CDR3 sequence reads: CSVDGDNRGRSVWETQYF. For the CDR3, the DNA is TGCAGCGTTGACGGGGATAACAGGGGGCGATCTGTCTGGGAGACCCAGTACTTC.

This chain joins TRBV4-2 and TRBJ2-7; 8 bases agree with TRBD1. The length of the CDR3 is 16 residues. CDR1 LGHNA and CDR2 YNFKEQ come from the germline V gene. V was clipped by 2 bases and J by 1 base; unmatched bases: 7. The CDR3 loop is CASSQFDRGGSYEQYF. In nucleotides, the CDR3 is TGTGCCAGCAGCCAATTTGACAGGGGAGGTTCCTACGAGCAGTACTTC.

V is TRBV28 and J is TRBJ2-7; 8 bases are shared with TRBD1. Looked up from germline, CDR1 is MDHEN and CDR2 is SYDVKM. The CDR3 extends over 15 amino acids. Trimming removed 5 bases from V and 3 bases from J; junction bases left unmatched: 9. The CDR3 loop is CASSRGQGGIYEQYF. As DNA, the CDR3 is TGTGCCAGCAGTAGAGGACAGGGTGGAATCTACGAGCAGTACTTC.

The rearrangement links TRBV7-3 to TRBJ2-2; D unclear. The V gene's germline CDR1 is SGHTA and CDR2 FQGTGA. This CDR3 has 15 amino acids. V lost 5 bases, J lost 4 bases, and 14 bases lay in between. The CDR3 region is CASSPPGSVTGELFF. In nucleotides, the CDR3 is TGTGCCAGCAGCCCGCCCGGAAGCGTCACCGGGGAGCTGTTTTTT.

The chain couples TRBV29-1 to TRBJ1-1; 7 nucleotides agree with TRBD1. Losses at the gene ends were 5 bases for V and 5 bases for J; bases not matched to a gene: 11. Looked up from germline, CDR1 is SQVTM and CDR2 is ANQGSEA. The CDR3 loop spans 14 amino acids. In nucleotides, the CDR3 is TGCAGCGTTTCCCGTCAGGGGGTCCCTACTGAAGCTTTCTTT. Protein sequence: CSVSRQGVPTEAFF.

J is TRBJ2-1 and V is TRBV18, with 7 bases identical to TRBD2. V lost 0 bases and J lost 7; bases outside the gene matches: 3. The CDR3 totals 14 residues. Germline V gives CDR1 KGHSH, CDR2 LQKENI. Here the CDR3 reads CASSPPTSLNEQFF. The CDR3 DNA reads TGTGCCAGCTCACCACCGACTAGCTTGAATGAGCAGTTCTTC.

The V call is TRBV6-4, the J call TRBJ2-3, with 8 nucleotides matching TRBD2. V lost 5 bases, J lost 0 bases, and 4 bases stayed unmatched. In germline, CDR1 is MRHNA, CDR2 SNTAGT. This CDR3 spans 15 amino acids. CDR3 DNA sequence: TGTGCCAGCAGTACTGAGCGGGGGAGCACAGATACGCAGTATTTT. Amino acids: CASSTERGSTDTQYF.

The chain couples TRBV2 to TRBJ2-5, with D possibly matching TRBD2 (6 bases). The CDR3 contains 12 residues. Trimming removed 4 bases from V and 5 bases from J, with 8 bases in between. Germline lookup yields CDR1 SNHLY and CDR2 FYNNEI. The DNA for the CDR3 is TGTGCCAGCAGTGGTCGGGAGGAGACCCAGTACTTC. This translates into CASSGREETQYF.

The chain joins TRBV5-1 to TRBJ2-7; 7 bases fit TRBD1. In germline, CDR1 is SGHRS, CDR2 YFSETQ. The CDR3 sequence is 15 residues long. With 7 bases clipped from V and 7 bases from J, the junction kept 17 bases outside the gene matches. Here the CDR3 reads CASCPLNTGTEEQYF. In DNA form, the CDR3 reads TGCGCCAGCTGCCCCCTCAACACCGGGACAGAAGAGCAGTACTTC.